These T cell receptor beta chains were read from a single sample in a study of cytomegalovirus exposure and HLA in healthy donors. Sequencing was performed with immunoSEQ multiplex PCR; in TCRdb, only in-frame clones are kept and a portion is missing. The sample includes 150,000 to 200,000 clones, 68% of them seen just once. The sequencing sample was made of PBMCs. The receptors derive from a woman aged 40 to 55 in good health and CMV-seropositive. The CDR3 runs from the conserved cysteine through the conserved F or W. The D gene is left open where the match is weak. A clone size is listed for some rows: how often the clone was seen (once, few, many), or a class if it is expanded.

clone_size | j_call | d_call | cdr3_length | v_call | cdr3_aa | cdr3_nt
- | TRBJ1-1 | - | 15 | TRBV7-2 | CASSLVSTEDTEAFF | TGTGCCAGCAGCTTAGTATCCACAGAAGACACTGAAGCTTTCTTT
- | TRBJ2-7 | TRBD1 | 14 | TRBV28 | CASSLSGTGYEQYF | TGTGCCAGCAGTTTAAGCGGGACAGGGTACGAGCAGTACTTC
- | TRBJ1-5 | - | 13 | TRBV10-3 | CAISANSNQPQNF | TGTGCCATCAGTGCCAACAGCAATCAGCCCCAGAATTTT
- | TRBJ2-7 | TRBD1 | 16 | TRBV19 | CASSVLGQGMAYEQYF | TGTGCCAGTAGCGTGTTGGGACAGGGAATGGCGTACGAGCAGTACTTC
few | TRBJ1-1 | - | 15 | TRBV4-1 | CASSQDPRGSTEAFF | TGCGCCAGCAGCCAAGATCCGCGGGGTAGCACTGAAGCTTTCTTT
- | TRBJ2-1 | TRBD2 | 15 | TRBV10-3 | CAIGAGLAGNNEQFF | TGTGCCATCGGGGCGGGACTAGCGGGGAACAATGAGCAGTTCTTC
- | TRBJ2-1 | - | 17 | TRBV7-3 | CASSLTGLPRGYNEQFF | TGTGCCAGCAGCTTAACTGGGCTCCCTCGTGGATACAATGAGCAGTTCTTC
- | TRBJ1-1 | - | 11 | TRBV18 | CASSLDSEAFF | TGTGCCAGCTCACTGGACAGTGAAGCTTTCTTT
- | TRBJ2-7 | TRBD2 | 16 | TRBV28 | CASSPRTSGPIYEQYF | TGTGCCAGCAGCCCCCGGACTAGCGGGCCTATCTACGAGCAGTACTTC
- | TRBJ1-1 | TRBD1 | 17 | TRBV5-4 | CASSLGQGLVRNTEAFF | TGTGCCAGCAGCTTAGGACAGGGTCTAGTGCGGAACACTGAAGCTTTCTTT
- | TRBJ1-6 | TRBD1 | 14 | TRBV12-5 | CASGSGQGHSPLHF | TGTGCTAGTGGCAGCGGACAGGGTCATTCACCCCTCCACTTT
- | TRBJ1-2 | TRBD1 | 17 | TRBV4-3 | CASSQVWGQGSIYGYTF | TGCGCCAGCAGCCAAGTTTGGGGACAGGGAAGTATCTATGGCTACACCTTC
- | TRBJ1-1 | - | 11 | TRBV4-1 | CASSQESSAFF | TGCGCCAGCAGCCAAGAGAGTTCCGCTTTCTTT
- | TRBJ2-7 | - | 15 | TRBV7-8 | CASSFDSRQAYEQYF | TGTGCCAGCAGCTTCGACTCCAGACAGGCCTACGAGCAGTACTTC
- | TRBJ2-7 | - | 13 | TRBV7-3 | CASSGQRGNEQYF | TGTGCCAGCAGCGGTCAGAGGGGGAACGAGCAGTACTTC
few | TRBJ2-7 | - | 14 | TRBV19 | CASRRESDSYEQYF | TGTGCCAGTAGGCGGGAATCTGATTCCTACGAGCAGTACTTC
- | TRBJ2-3 | TRBD2 | 16 | TRBV4-1 | CASSRVSGGARDTQYF | TGCGCCAGCAGCCGAGTTAGCGGGGGGGCCCGGGATACGCAGTATTTT
- | TRBJ1-3 | TRBD1 | 16 | TRBV7-2 | CASSLAQQGSHSTIYF | TGTGCCAGCAGCTTAGCGCAACAGGGGAGTCACAGCACCATATATTTT
- | TRBJ2-3 | - | 14 | TRBV7-2 | CASSNTASTDTQYF | TGTGCCAGCAGCAACACAGCTAGCACAGATACGCAGTATTTT
- | TRBJ2-7 | TRBD2 | 20 | TRBV29-1 | CSVYLGGGIGTSGSTYEQYF | TGCAGCGTGTACCTCGGCGGGGGAATAGGGACTAGCGGGAGTACCTACGAGCAGTACTTC
few | TRBJ1-2 | - | 14 | TRBV28 | CASSLDRRTGGYTF | TGTGCCAGCAGCCTGGACCGGCGAACAGGGGGCTACACCTTC
- | TRBJ1-4 | TRBD1 | 15 | TRBV4-1 | CASSQVDREVEKLFF | TGCGCCAGCAGCCAAGTCGACAGGGAGGTTGAAAAACTGTTTTTT
once | TRBJ2-1 | TRBD2 | 16 | TRBV4-3 | CASSQDLAGGKNEQFF | TGCGCCAGCAGCCAAGATTTAGCGGGGGGGAAGAATGAGCAGTTCTTC
- | TRBJ2-2 | - | 16 | TRBV4-2 | CASSQSVGGNTGELFF | TGTGCCAGCAGCCAATCTGTGGGGGGAAACACCGGGGAGCTGTTTTTT
- | TRBJ1-2 | - | 16 | TRBV4-2 | CASSQEEVTTNYGYTF | TGTGCCAGCAGCCAAGAGGAGGTTACTACTAACTATGGCTACACCTTC
- | TRBJ2-5 | - | 13 | TRBV11-2 | CASRGAAQETQYF | TGTGCCTCGCGGGGAGCGGCCCAAGAGACCCAGTACTTC
- | TRBJ2-2 | - | 16 | TRBV5-1 | CASSLAGSASTGELFF | TGCGCCAGCAGCTTGGCGGGGTCGGCAAGCACCGGGGAGCTGTTTTTT
- | TRBJ2-7 | TRBD1 | 15 | TRBV5-5 | CASSPRTGYSYEQYF | TGTGCCAGCAGCCCGAGGACAGGGTATAGCTACGAGCAGTACTTC
- | TRBJ2-1 | - | 15 | TRBV4-1 | CASSQDLRDRGEQFF | TGCGCCAGCAGCCAAGACTTGAGGGATCGAGGCGAGCAGTTCTTC
- | TRBJ2-7 | - | 13 | TRBV28 | CASRLQGSYEQYF | TGTGCCAGCAGGCTACAGGGATCCTACGAGCAGTACTTC
- | TRBJ1-5 | TRBD1 | 19 | TRBV28 | CASSEKQGARGVSNQPQHF | TGTGCCAGCAGCGAAAAACAGGGGGCTCGTGGGGTGAGCAATCAGCCCCAGCATTTT
- | TRBJ2-5 | TRBD1 | 15 | TRBV18 | CASSPNPTGEETQYF | TGTGCCAGCTCACCAAACCCGACAGGGGAAGAGACCCAGTACTTC
- | TRBJ1-5 | - | 14 | TRBV5-1 | CASSPGGGNQPQHF | TGCGCCAGCAGCCCGGGAGGGGGAAATCAGCCCCAGCATTTT
few | TRBJ1-3 | TRBD1 | 13 | TRBV6-6 | CASSSRDRDTIYF | TGTGCCAGCAGTTCCCGGGACAGGGACACCATATATTTT
- | TRBJ2-1 | TRBD2 | 16 | TRBV28 | CASSLISGRAGNEQFF | TGTGCCAGCAGCCTCATTAGCGGGAGGGCCGGGAATGAGCAGTTCTTC
- | TRBJ2-7 | TRBD2 | 16 | TRBV18 | CASSPPSGGTSYEQYF | TGTGCCAGCTCACCACCGTCGGGGGGAACCTCCTACGAGCAGTACTTC
- | TRBJ1-1 | - | 15 | TRBV6-5 | CASSYEEQMNTEAFF | TGTGCCAGCAGTTACGAAGAACAGATGAACACTGAAGCTTTCTTT
- | TRBJ2-5 | - | 13 | TRBV5-1 | CASSLQVQETQYF | TGCGCCAGCAGCTTACAGGTTCAAGAGACCCAGTACTTC
- | TRBJ2-7 | TRBD1 | 13 | TRBV29-1 | CSVEDGQGYEQYF | TGCAGCGTTGAAGATGGACAGGGCTACGAGCAGTACTTC
- | TRBJ1-5 | TRBD1 | 14 | TRBV2 | CASSALDRLQPQNF | TGTGCCAGCAGTGCCCTGGACAGGCTTCAGCCCCAGAATTTT
- | TRBJ1-5 | - | 17 | TRBV7-6 | CASSLGGGSAGNQPQHF | TGTGCCAGCAGCTTAGGCGGGGGGTCGGCGGGGAATCAGCCCCAGCATTTT
- | TRBJ1-3 | - | 16 | TRBV5-6 | CASSLTGAHSGNTIYF | TGTGCCAGCAGCTTGACTGGGGCCCACTCTGGAAACACCATATATTTT
- | TRBJ2-1 | - | 14 | TRBV4-3 | CASSQDRQGNEQFF | TGCGCCAGCAGCCAAGATCGGCAGGGCAATGAGCAGTTCTTC
- | TRBJ1-5 | TRBD1 | 16 | TRBV4-3 | CASSQDIGQGGQPQHF | TGCGCCAGCAGCCAAGATATAGGACAGGGTGGACAGCCCCAGCATTTT
- | TRBJ2-1 | TRBD2 | 16 | TRBV9 | CASSSRLAGGNNEQFF | TGTGCCAGCAGCTCCCGACTAGCGGGAGGAAACAATGAGCAGTTCTTC
once | TRBJ2-3 | TRBD1 | 15 | TRBV5-1 | CASSTRGSGTDTQYF | TGCGCCAGCAGCACCAGGGGGTCGGGCACAGATACGCAGTATTTT
- | TRBJ1-3 | TRBD1 | 17 | TRBV19 | CASSDREGIGSGNTIYF | TGTGCCAGTAGTGACAGGGAAGGAATCGGCTCTGGAAACACCATATATTTT
- | TRBJ1-3 | - | 15 | TRBV7-2 | CASSLGGYSGNTIYF | TGTGCCAGCAGCTTAGGAGGGTACTCTGGAAACACCATATATTTT